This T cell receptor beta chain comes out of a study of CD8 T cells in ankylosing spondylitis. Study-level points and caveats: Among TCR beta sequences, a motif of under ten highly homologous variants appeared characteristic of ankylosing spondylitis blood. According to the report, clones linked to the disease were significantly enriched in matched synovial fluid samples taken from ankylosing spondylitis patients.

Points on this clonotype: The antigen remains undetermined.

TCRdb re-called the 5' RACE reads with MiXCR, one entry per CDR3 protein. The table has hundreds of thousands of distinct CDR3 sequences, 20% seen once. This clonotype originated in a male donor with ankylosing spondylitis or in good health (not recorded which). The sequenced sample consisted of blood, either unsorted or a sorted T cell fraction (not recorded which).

The CDR3 DNA is TGTGCCAGCAGCTACGACAGGGAGAACACTGAAGCTTTCTTT. Translation gives CASSYDRENTEAFF. The V and J genes are TRBV11-3 and TRBJ1-1; 7 bases line up with TRBD1. V was pared by 4 bases and J by 1 base, with 3 bases of the junction left unmatched. This CDR3 is built from 14 residues. From germline, CDR1 is SGHNT and CDR2 YENEEA.